In its sample, the clone carrying this T cell receptor beta chain was seen many times. MiXCR, applied by TCRdb to the 5' RACE reads, yields one record per CDR3 protein. The sample carries around 120,000 distinct CDR3 sequences, 12% recorded once. CDR3 length: 12 residues. Trimming shortened V by 5 bases and J by 9 bases, and 12 bases separated the two germline ends. CDR1 is SGHTA and CDR2 is FQGNSA in the germline V gene. This record belongs to a study of spatial heterogeneity in lung cancer. Overall study context: Samples were donated by 72 untreated early-stage non-small cell lung cancer patients. Alpha-chain sequences were detected in numbers that were consistently lower than beta-chain sequences. Sequencing was performed on follow-up PBMC samples when available, collected at a median of approximately 2 years after resection. The library had UMIs, and each TCR and UMI pair averaged more than ten raw reads.

The time point denotes: blood at routine non-recurrence follow-up after resection. Extraction of whole RNA from tumor, nontumor lung or frozen PBMC preceded unsorted sequencing. The chain couples TRBV7-2 to TRBJ2-3; perhaps TRBD2 as D (5 bases). The source is a male donor with early-stage non-small cell lung cancer. The source was PBMCs, collected at follow-up. The CDR3 sequence is CASSPSPGTQYF. DNA of the CDR3: TGTGCCAGCAGCCCATCCCCGGGGACGCAGTATTTT.